The text below deals with one T cell receptor (beta chain). Antigen specificity is unknown. Different DNA sequences within this sample yield the same CDR3. The sample belongs to a study of beta chain features in type 1 diabetes. Study-wide results and limits: Compared with healthy donors, patients appeared to share more similar naive, central memory and regulatory TCRB repertoires.

The study reverse transcribed the entire isolated RNA, so it sequenced expressed TCRB transcripts. The table came from immunoSEQ multiplex PCR; TCRdb's copy has only in-frame clones and leaves some out. The sample includes hundreds of thousands of clones, around 15% seen only once; the top ten take 0.07% to 0.095%. This CDR3 comprises 12 residues. CDR1 MDHEN and CDR2 SYDVKM come from the germline V gene. V was clipped by 6 bases and J by 2 bases, with 6 bases between them. Via the markers CD45RO/CCR7/CD25/CD127/CD95/CD27, stem cell-like memory, regulatory, central memory and naive CD4+ cells were sorted.

The material sequenced was naive CD4+ T cells from blood. This chain uses TRBV28 with TRBJ2-3; D remains ambiguous. The sequence was collected from a man younger than 35 in good health. For the CDR3, the DNA is TGTGCCAGCAGGCTCGCCACAGATACGCAGTATTTT. It yields the protein CASRLATDTQYF.